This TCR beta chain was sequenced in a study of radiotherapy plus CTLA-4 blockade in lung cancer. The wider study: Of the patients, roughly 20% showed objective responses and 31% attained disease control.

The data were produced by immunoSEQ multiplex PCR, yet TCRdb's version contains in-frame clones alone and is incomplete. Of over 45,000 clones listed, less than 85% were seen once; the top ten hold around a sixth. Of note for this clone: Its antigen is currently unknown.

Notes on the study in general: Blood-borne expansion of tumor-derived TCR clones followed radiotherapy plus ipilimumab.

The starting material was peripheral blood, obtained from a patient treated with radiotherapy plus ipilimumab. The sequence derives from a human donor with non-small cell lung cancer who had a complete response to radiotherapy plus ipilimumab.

CDR3 bases: TGTGCCAGCAGCTTCTGGGGACTAGCGGGAGAGAAAAACATTCAGTACTTC. Residues: CASSFWGLAGEKNIQYF. This chain uses TRBV7-2 with TRBJ2-4; 14 bases agree with TRBD2. Germline lookup yields CDR1 SGHTA and CDR2 FQGNSA. The V gene end was trimmed by 3 bases and the J gene end by 4 bases; junction bases not matched to a gene: 5. CDR3 length: 17 residues.